Following are 7 T cell receptor beta chains from one sample sequenced in a study of a mutant IDH1 vaccine in newly diagnosed glioma. Some clones are missing from TCRdb's copy, which holds only in-frame ones; the method was immunoSEQ multiplex PCR. Among around 62,000 clones listed, roughly 90% were seen once. Time point denoted: week 11, during vaccination. Doses comprised 300 ug of mutant IDH1 20-mer peptide each, plus topical imiquimod. Their target antigens are unknown. This material consisted of PBMCs, taken from a glioma patient whose treatment included an IDH1 peptide vaccine. These receptors were taken from a man between 40 and 49 years old with glioma.

CDR3 residues: CASSTKTGGTNEKLFF. As DNA, the CDR3 is TGTGCCAGCAGCACGAAAACAGGGGGGACTAATGAAAAACTGTTTTTT. V gene TRBV5-4 combines with J gene TRBJ1-4; 8 bases map to TRBD1. CDR3 size: 16 residues. CDR1 is SGHNT and CDR2 is YYREEE in the germline V gene (reference sequence). V lost 4 bases, J lost 2 bases, and 7 bases stayed unmatched.

The chain joins TRBV28 to TRBJ1-6; D remains unclear. Germline CDR1 and CDR2: MDHEN and SYDVKM. V lost 6 bases and J 9 bases, leaving 15 bases between the germline ends. This CDR3 comprises 14 residues. This chain's CDR3 is CASSDGVESSPLHF. CDR3 DNA sequence: TGTGCCAGCAGCGACGGAGTGGAGAGTTCACCCCTCCACTTT.

CDR3 nucleotides: TGTGCCAGCAGCCCACCACGAGATCCTAATGAAAAACTGTTTTTT. This translates into CASSPPRDPNEKLFF. V is TRBV4-2 and J is TRBJ1-4; D gene unclear. Trimming stripped 4 bases from V and 3 bases from J, with 12 bases between. The CDR3 runs 15 residues. Germline V gene data show CDR1 as LGHNA and CDR2 as YNFKEQ.

The chain has TRBV2 and TRBJ2-7; tentatively, D is TRBD2 (5 bases). The germline V and J ends were trimmed by 3 bases and 0 bases, with 9 bases remaining between them. CDR1 and CDR2 from the germline V gene are SNHLY and FYNNEI. This CDR3 has 14 amino acids. Written as DNA, the CDR3 is TGTGCCAGCAGTGAGAAGGACTTCTCCTACGAGCAGTACGTC. Its protein is CASSEKDFSYEQYV.

The table lists this clone with a count of one. This sequence joins TRBV6-1 and TRBJ1-3, with a possible D match to TRBD1 (6 bases). The germline V and J ends were trimmed by 5 bases and 4 bases, with 12 bases remaining between them. This CDR3 is 14 amino acids long. Germline V gene lookup returns CDR1 MNHNS and CDR2 SASEGT. CDR3 sequence: CASSTDRSGNTIYF. The DNA for the CDR3 is TGTGCCAGCAGTACCGACAGGAGCGGAAACACCATATATTTT.

The rearrangement links TRBV7-8 to TRBJ2-2, with D perhaps matching TRBD1 (6 bases). The CDR3 has 15 amino acids. V gave up 2 bases and J gave up 3 bases, with 10 bases separating them. Germline V gene sequence: CDR1 SGHVS, CDR2 FQNEAQ. Written as DNA, the CDR3 is TGTGCCAGCAGCTTACCCAACAGGGACACCGGGGAGCTGTTTTTT. This sequence encodes CASSLPNRDTGELFF.

The V and J genes are TRBV19 and TRBJ2-1; D might be TRBD2 (5 bases). The CDR3 length is 15 residues. Germline V gene lookup returns CDR1 LNHDA and CDR2 SQIVND (reference sequence). Trimming took off 2 bases at V and 6 bases at J, with 14 bases between the two ends. CDR3 amino acids: CASSISGSALNEQFF. The CDR3 DNA reads as TGTGCCAGTAGTATAAGTGGGAGCGCCCTCAATGAGCAGTTCTTC.